The 23 T cell receptor beta chains below all came from one sample that was sequenced in a study of regulatory T cells in long-lasting Graves disease. As to time point: newly diagnosed GD, antithyroid drugs for less than 3 months. With RNA extracted from PBMCs as input, the TCR library was made. iRepertoire HTBI primers and Arm-PCR of CDR3 regions built TCR beta libraries. TCRdb re-analysed the multiplex PCR reads in MiXCR, keeping a single row per CDR3 protein. The sample holds 400,000 to 500,000 distinct CDR3 sequences; over 14% are singletons and the top ten take roughly 7.7%. A further study also used this sample, focusing on T cells in Graves' hyperthyroidism and ophthalmopathy.

The sample consisted of peripheral blood mononuclear cells (PBMCs), taken at new diagnosis, from a patient treated with antithyroid drugs. These receptors were obtained from a woman in her thirties or forties with Graves disease.

The chain recombines TRBV6-2 or TRBV6-3 with TRBJ1-5, with D unclear. This CDR3 is built from 17 residues. Trimming removed 0 bases from V and 3 bases from J, with 15 bases in between. Germline loops: CDR1 MNHEY, CDR2 SVGEGT. Here the CDR3 DNA reads TGTGCCAGCAGTTACTCGATTGGGGATGGAGACAATCAGCCCCAGCATTTT. This translates into CASSYSIGDGDNQPQHF.

As to this clonotype: A much larger clone lies a single base off, so this may be a read error. This chain joins TRBV6-1 and TRBJ2-7; D may be TRBD2 (5 bases). Trimming removed 10 bases at V and 7 bases at J, with 26 bases between. Germline loops: CDR1 MNHNS, CDR2 SASEGT. The CDR3 length is 15 residues. CDR3 in amino acids: CAINTGGSSYNEQYF. CDR3 nucleotide sequence: TGTGCCATCAACACCGGTGGGAGCTCCTACAATGAGCAGTACTTC.

The rearrangement links TRBV30 to TRBJ2-7; TRBD1 matches at 9 bases. The CDR3 loop spans 15 amino acids. Trimming at V came to 8 bases and at J to 5 bases, leaving 16 bases not matched to a gene. Germline loops: CDR1 GTSNPN, CDR2 SVGIG (reference sequence). The CDR3 bases are TGTGCCAGTAGTGTAGCCCCCGGGACAGGGAACGAGCAGTACTTC. It yields the protein CASSVAPGTGNEQYF. Full variable domain (missing parts from reference TRBV30 and TRBJ2-7): SQTIHQWPATLVQPVGSPLSLECTVEGTSNPNLYWYRQAAGRGLQLLFYSVGIGQISSEVPQNLSASRPQDRQFILSSKKLLLSDSGFYLCASSVAPGTGNEQYFGPGTRLTVT.

This clonotype was recorded many times. J is TRBJ2-3 and V is TRBV28; 9 nucleotides align to TRBD2. Trimming at V came to 1 base and at J to 3 bases, leaving 11 bases not matched to a gene. CDR1 is MDHEN, CDR2 SYDVKM, per germline. This CDR3 spans 18 amino acids. The CDR3 DNA follows: TGTGCCAGCAGTTTATACGGTACGACTAGCGGCCCGACAGATACGCAGTATTTT. It codes for CASSLYGTTSGPTDTQYF.

A few counts support this clonotype. A much bigger clone sits one base away, suggesting this may be a read error. V and J are TRBV7-9 and TRBJ2-1; 9 nucleotides align to TRBD2. CDR1 and CDR2 from the germline V gene are SEHNR and FQNEAQ (reference sequence). With V trimmed by 3 bases and J by 5 bases, 8 bases remained unmatched. The CDR3 extends over 16 amino acids. The CDR3 sequence: CASSLGGGRAHNEQFF. The CDR3 DNA reads TGTGCCAGCAGCTTGGGGGGCGGGAGGGCCCACAATGAGCAGTTCTTC.

This clonotype was seen many times. The chain's CDR3 is CATSTDTNYGYTF. The CDR3 region has the DNA TGTGCCACCAGTACTGACACGAACTATGGCTACACCTTC. The gene calls are TRBV24-1 and TRBJ1-2; no reliable D call. Germline loops: CDR1 KGHDR, CDR2 SFDVKD. V was pared by 6 bases and J by 2 bases, with 9 bases between. The CDR3 is made up of 13 amino acids.

In its sample, this clonotype was seen many times. This chain connects TRBV6-2 or TRBV6-3 to TRBJ2-7; 7 nucleotides line up with TRBD2. Germline trimming cut 3 bases from V and 2 bases from J; bases unmatched to any gene: 10. The germline V gene has CDR1 MNHEY and CDR2 SVGEGT. The CDR3 is 16 residues long. CDR3 residues: CASSYVAGVEAYEQYF. CDR3 in DNA: TGTGCCAGCAGTTATGTGGCGGGAGTTGAGGCCTACGAGCAGTACTTC.

This clonotype was detected many times. The DNA of the CDR3 is TGTGCCAGCTCACTTAACTCAGGACATTACAGCTATGGCTACACCTTC. This encodes CASSLNSGHYSYGYTF. The V call is TRBV18, the J call TRBJ1-2, with D possibly TRBD1 on 5 matching bases. This CDR3 region has 16 residues. Deletions cut 4 bases from V and 4 bases from J, with 19 bases between. Germline-derived CDR1 and CDR2 are KGHSH and LQKENI.

This clonotype came up many times. The V gene is TRBV13, the J gene TRBJ2-1; D not resolved. The CDR3 sequence is 14 residues long. The ends were cut back, 8 bases at V and 5 bases at J, with 16 bases in the middle. Germline CDR1 reads PRHDT; CDR2 reads FYEKMQ (reference sequence). The CDR3 protein is CASADGRSNNEQFF. The CDR3, as DNA: TGTGCCAGCGCAGACGGTAGGTCAAACAATGAGCAGTTCTTC.

The rearrangement links TRBV6-1 to TRBJ2-7; the D gene is possibly TRBD2 (7 bases). Trimming pared 3 bases from V and 2 bases from J, leaving 14 bases between. Germline CDR1 is MNHNS and CDR2 is SASEGT. There are 15 residues in the CDR3. The CDR3 DNA reads TGTGCCAGCAGTGACCCCAGGCGGGGGCCCTACGAGCAGTACTTC. It is translated as CASSDPRRGPYEQYF.

Many counts were recorded for this clonotype. The V gene is TRBV11-2, the J gene TRBJ2-1, with D possibly TRBD1 on 6 matching bases. Trimming pared 0 bases from V and 7 bases from J, leaving 10 bases between. The CDR3 is 14 residues long. Germline V lookup: CDR1 SGHAT, CDR2 FQNNGV. This CDR3 is CASSLEAGANEQFF. The DNA of the CDR3 is TGTGCCAGCAGCTTAGAAGCAGGGGCGAATGAGCAGTTCTTC.

J is TRBJ2-7 and V is TRBV12-5, with 10 positions matching TRBD2. Trimming removed 3 bases from V and 0 bases from J; junction bases left unmatched: 8. Germline-derived CDR1 and CDR2 are LGHNT and FRNRAP. The CDR3 consists of 17 residues. The CDR3 here is CASGFGLAEANSYEQYF. CDR3 DNA: TGTGCTAGTGGTTTTGGACTAGCGGAAGCGAACTCCTACGAGCAGTACTTC.

This chain connects TRBV6-5 to TRBJ2-5; a weak D match, TRBD1 (5 bases). The ends were cut back, 4 bases at V and 7 bases at J, with 16 bases in the middle. From germline, CDR1 is MNHEY and CDR2 SVGAGI. The CDR3 contains 14 residues. CDR3 in DNA: TGTGCCAGCAGTTCTAGGGGCCCGGTGCGGACCCAGTACTTC. It is translated as CASSSRGPVRTQYF.

This clonotype was detected ten times or more. The chain employs TRBV7-8 and TRBJ2-2; D might be TRBD2 (6 bases). With 4 bases removed from V and 0 bases from J, the gap between germline ends came to 27 bases. Germline lookup yields CDR1 SGHVS and CDR2 FQNEAQ. This CDR3 region has 21 residues. CDR3 amino acids: CASSSNTPSVLSGANTGELFF. The CDR3, as DNA: TGTGCCAGCAGCTCCAACACACCCTCCGTCCTTAGCGGAGCGAACACCGGGGAGCTGTTTTTT.

This clonotype was picked up many times. The genes are TRBV19 and TRBJ2-1, with D possibly being TRBD1 (5 bases). CDR1 LNHDA and CDR2 SQIVND come from the germline V gene (reference sequence). The CDR3 covers 15 residues. V lost 5 bases to trimming and J lost 0 bases, with 11 bases between them. The CDR3 region is CASSETDSSYNEQFF. DNA of the CDR3: TGTGCCAGTAGTGAAACAGACAGCTCCTACAATGAGCAGTTCTTC.

CDR3 DNA sequence: TGCGCCAGCAGCCAACTCGGAGCGGGGCGGTCCTACAATGAGCAGTTCTTC. This translates into CASSQLGAGRSYNEQFF. The chain couples TRBV4-1 to TRBJ2-1; TRBD2 matches at 7 bases. The CDR3 is 17 amino acids. With V trimmed by 2 bases and J by 1 base, 8 bases remained unmatched. Looked up from germline, CDR1 is MGHRA and CDR2 is YSYEKL.

In its sample, this clonotype was seen many times. This chain joins TRBV28 and TRBJ2-1, with 8 bases identical to TRBD2. CDR3 length equals 16 residues. Germline CDR1 reads MDHEN; CDR2 reads SYDVKM. J was trimmed by 4 bases and V by 6 bases; bases with no gene match: 11. CDR3 region: CASSPPVTSVYNEQFF. The CDR3 DNA follows: TGTGCCAGCAGCCCCCCAGTGACTAGCGTTTACAATGAGCAGTTCTTC.

The J gene is TRBJ2-1, the V gene TRBV27, with 8 bases that match TRBD2. Germline V gene lookup returns CDR1 MNHEY and CDR2 SMNVEV (reference sequence). Trimming removed 7 bases from V and 6 bases from J; junction bases left unmatched: 11. This CDR3 is 15 amino acids long. The CDR3 region has the DNA TGTGCCAGCAAGGTCGAAGCGGGAGCTTTCAATGAGCAGTTCTTC. This encodes CASKVEAGAFNEQFF.

In its sample, this clonotype was seen many times. The V and J genes are TRBV13 and TRBJ1-2, with 8 bases identical to TRBD1. Unmatched junction bases numbered 17, after V lost 7 bases and J lost 4 bases. Germline CDR1 and CDR2: PRHDT and FYEKMQ (reference sequence). The CDR3 loop spans 17 amino acids. Written as DNA, the CDR3 is TGTGCCAGCAACACCAGAGGAAGGGGACAGGATGGCTATGGCTACACCTTC. Its protein is CASNTRGRGQDGYGYTF.

V usage is TRBV20-1 and J usage is TRBJ2-7; TRBD2 aligns across 11 bases. Trimming removed 6 bases from V and 2 bases from J; junction bases left unmatched: 9. Germline lookup yields CDR1 DFQATT and CDR2 SNEGSKA (reference sequence). The CDR3 totals 15 residues. Here the CDR3 DNA reads TGCAGTGCCCCCGGAGGGACTAGCGGTACCTACGAGCAGTACTTC. It codes for CSAPGGTSGTYEQYF.

This clonotype has at least ten counts. The chain carries TRBV11-2 and TRBJ2-1, with 10 bases fitting TRBD1. Unmatched junction bases numbered 5, after V lost 0 bases and J lost 0 bases. This CDR3 comprises 18 residues. Germline CDR1 reads SGHAT; CDR2 reads FQNNGV. In nucleotides, the CDR3 is TGTGCCAGCAGCTTAGAAGCCGACAGGGGGCTCTCCTACAATGAGCAGTTCTTC. The encoded protein is CASSLEADRGLSYNEQFF.

This clonotype was recorded many times. V gene TRBV27 combines with J gene TRBJ2-3; TRBD1 matches 7 bases. The end of the DNA aligns better with TRBJ2-7, so the J call may be wrong. Germline V gene sequence: CDR1 MNHEY, CDR2 SMNVEV (reference sequence). The CDR3 is 16 residues long. CDR3 region: CASSLPTGQAPYEQYF. The CDR3 nucleotides are TGTGCCAGCAGTTTACCCACCGGACAGGCCCCCTACGAGCAGTACTTC.

This clonotype was detected many times. The rearrangement uses TRBV2 and TRBJ2-5; D is possibly TRBD2 (5 bases). Trimming stripped 8 bases from V and 5 bases from J, with 9 bases between. The CDR3 is made up of 11 amino acids. Germline V CDR1 and CDR2: SNHLY, FYNNEI. CDR3 amino acids: CASREAETQYF. CDR3 DNA sequence: TGTGCCAGCCGGGAAGCGGAGACCCAGTACTTC.